This T cell receptor beta chain was recovered during a study of blood T cell repertoires in COVID-19. Study context: The United States, Italy and Spain supplied acute and convalescent COVID-19 samples. T cells, B-cell-depleted T cells, or PBMCs provided the cDNA or gDNA that served as material.

The germline CDR1 and CDR2 sequences are KGHSH and LQKENI. Trimming pared 2 bases from V and 1 base from J, leaving 6 bases between. The CDR3 is 14 residues long. As processed by the authors: Scientists estimated how many nucleated cells there were by amplifying reference gene primers. TCRdb keeps only in-frame clones here, not all; method: immunoSEQ multiplex PCR. The DNA gave D and trimming, while V, J and clone size come from that table. The sample lists about 490,000 clones, roughly 88% occurring once. The material sequenced was peripheral blood. The chain carries TRBV18 and TRBJ1-5; no firm D call. This clonotype was sampled from a human donor in a cohort sampled during active COVID-19. The CDR3 region has the DNA TGTGCCAGCTCACCAGGGAGAAGCAATCAGCCCCAGCATTTT. Encoded protein: CASSPGRSNQPQHF.